This T cell receptor (beta chain) derives from a study of T cells in tumors after PD-1 blockade. The method was immunoSEQ multiplex PCR; TCRdb's version includes in-frame clones alone and lacks a portion of them. The data show around 12,000 clones, around 63% seen once. Of note for this clone: The antigen remains unidentified. One junction end does not reproduce the germline sequence, and a read error may be involved.

This CDR3 comprises 12 residues. Findings and limits, study-wide: Peripheral recruitment is suggested, as some novel exhausted tumor clones were in pre-treatment blood.

V usage is TRBV12-3 or TRBV12-4 and J usage is TRBJ1-5; maybe TRBD1 (5 bases). This receptor was obtained from a human donor with cutaneous squamous cell carcinoma. The source was tumor tissue, collected before anti-PD-1 treatment. CDR3 protein: CASSYHLVGTSF. CDR3 nucleotides: TGTGCCAGCAGTTATCATCTGGTAGGGACCTCTTTT.